The text below deals with one T cell receptor (beta chain). As originally analysed: Estimation of nucleated cell counts relied on the amplification of reference gene primers. Assay used: immunoSEQ multiplex PCR; TCRdb lists only in-frame clones, some missing. That table is the source of V, J and clone size, and D and trimming were worked out from the DNA. The sample has around 170,000 clones, roughly 84% seen once; the top ten hold 14%. The data stem from a study of blood T cell repertoires in COVID-19. Looking at the study overall: Sample material is recorded as cDNA or gDNA derived from T cells, B-cell-depleted T cells, or PBMCs.

The V end was cut by 3 bases, the J end by 0 bases, with 9 bases between. The CDR3 totals 15 residues. CDR1 and CDR2 (germline): ENHRY, SYGVKD. The chain recombines TRBV10-3 with TRBJ2-1; weak D call: TRBD2 (6 bases). The sequenced sample was peripheral blood. The source of this sequence is a man aged 18 to 30 with active or convalescent COVID-19. The chain's CDR3 is CAISDAGSSYNEQFF. The CDR3 DNA reads TGTGCCATCAGTGATGCGGGGAGCTCCTACAATGAGCAGTTCTTC.